This T cell receptor beta chain was documented in a study of Ad26.COV2.S vaccination and SARS-CoV-2 variants. Study-wide results and caveats: Vaccine recipients showed a spike-specific TCR breadth that was higher than in placebo recipients.

The CDR3 extends over 16 amino acids. Germline CDR1 and CDR2: SGHRS and YFSETQ. V lost 4 bases, J lost 0 bases, and 6 bases stayed unmatched. Treatment: roughly 20 received Ad26.COV2.S at low or high dose, single or two shots; 5 received placebo; per-sample allocation not given. Day 63 following the first vaccine or placebo injection was when the samples were taken. The assay was immunoSEQ multiplex PCR, and TCRdb's table has in-frame clones only and misses some. The table lists about 680,000 clones, 80% to 90% of them singletons, with approximately 1.5% in the top ten. Remarks on this clone: Its antigen is not known.

J is TRBJ2-3 and V is TRBV5-1; 9 bases are a match to TRBD2. This receptor was identified in a person aged 18 to 65 who received the Ad26.COV2.S COVID-19 vaccine or a placebo. Sequences were derived from peripheral blood, sampled in a trial of Ad26.COV2.S vaccine versus placebo. DNA for the CDR3: TGCGCCAGCAGCAGTAGCGGGGGTACTAGCACAGATACGCAGTATTTT. This translates into CASSSSGGTSTDTQYF. The full variable domain, its missing parts supplied by reference TRBV5-1 and TRBJ2-3, is KAGVTQTPRYLIKTRGQQVTLSCSPISGHRSVSWYQQTPGQGLQFLFEYFSETQRNKGNFPGRFSGRQFSNSRSEMNVSTLELGDSALYLCASSSSGGTSTDTQYFGPGTRLTVL.